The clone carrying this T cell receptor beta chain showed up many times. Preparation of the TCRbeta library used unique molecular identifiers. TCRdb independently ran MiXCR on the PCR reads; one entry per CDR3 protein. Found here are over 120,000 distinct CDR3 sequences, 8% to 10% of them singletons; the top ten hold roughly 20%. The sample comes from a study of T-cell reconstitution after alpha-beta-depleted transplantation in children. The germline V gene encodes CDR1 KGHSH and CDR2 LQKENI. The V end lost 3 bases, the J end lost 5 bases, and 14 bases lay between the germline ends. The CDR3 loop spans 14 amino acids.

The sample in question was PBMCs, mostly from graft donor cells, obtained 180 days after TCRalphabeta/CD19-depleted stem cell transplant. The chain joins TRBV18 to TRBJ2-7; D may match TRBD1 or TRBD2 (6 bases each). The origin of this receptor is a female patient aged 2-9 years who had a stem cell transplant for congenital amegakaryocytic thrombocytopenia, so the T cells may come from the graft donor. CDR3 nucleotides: TGTGCCAGCTCACCGGGGGGCCGGTTCGACGAGCAGTACTTC. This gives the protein CASSPGGRFDEQYF.